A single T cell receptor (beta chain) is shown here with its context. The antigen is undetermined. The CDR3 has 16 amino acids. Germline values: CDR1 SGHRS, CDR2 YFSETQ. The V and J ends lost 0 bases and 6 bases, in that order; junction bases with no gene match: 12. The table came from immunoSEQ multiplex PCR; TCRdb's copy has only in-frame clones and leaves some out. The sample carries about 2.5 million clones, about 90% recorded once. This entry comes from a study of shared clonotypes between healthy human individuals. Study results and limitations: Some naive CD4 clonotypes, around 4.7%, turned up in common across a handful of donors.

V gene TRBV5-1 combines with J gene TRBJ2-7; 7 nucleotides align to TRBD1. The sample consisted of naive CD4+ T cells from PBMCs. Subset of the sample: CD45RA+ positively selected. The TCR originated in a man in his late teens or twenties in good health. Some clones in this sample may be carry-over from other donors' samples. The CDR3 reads CASSLGNAGTDGEQYF. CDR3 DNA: TGCGCCAGCAGCTTGGGGAACGCCGGGACAGACGGCGAGCAGTACTTC.